This TCR beta chain was captured in a study of CD8+CD57+ T cells in acquired aplastic anemia. About the research overall: Mean yield of DNA from sorted CD4+ and CD8+ cells was roughly 3.1 ug. CD4+ cells from healthy donors averaged roughly 11 million reads.

Broader study findings: With respect to CD8+ Simpson's diversity, patients and controls did not differ significantly. Twenty-nine sequences, all CD8+ CDR3, were shared between patients and controls.

This clonotype was found many times. Its antigen is as yet unknown. CDR3 and TCR beta VDJ profiling relied on a genomic DNA template. TCRdb used MiXCR to reprocess the reads, holding one entry per CDR3 protein. Of 50,000 to 70,000 distinct CDR3 sequences listed, under 55% were seen once; the top ten hold 2% to 2.5%. Per the germline V gene, CDR1 is MNHNS and CDR2 is SASEGT. The CDR3 covers 16 residues. With 8 bases removed from V and 4 bases from J, the gap between germline ends came to 18 bases. The sequence was collected from a human donor in good health, serving as a control. The rearrangement links TRBV6-1 to TRBJ1-6; a possible D gene is TRBD1 (5 bases). Sequenced input: sorted CD4+, CD8+, or CD8+CD57+ T cells (not recorded which) from PBMCs. In DNA, the CDR3 is TGTGCCAGCGGCGTGCAGGGAGAGAGATATAATTCACCCCTCCACTTT. Translation gives CASGVQGERYNSPLHF.